The clone carrying this T cell receptor beta chain has a single count. The antigen is undetermined. The record originates from a study of cytomegalovirus exposure and HLA in healthy donors. PCR involved 60 Vbeta and 13 Jbeta primers. The data were produced by immunoSEQ multiplex PCR, yet TCRdb's version contains in-frame clones alone and is incomplete. The repertoire includes over 250,000 clones, roughly two thirds of them detected once, and 2% to 2.5% sits in the top ten. The CDR3 is made up of 12 amino acids. The ends were cut back, 5 bases at V and 6 bases at J, with 11 bases in the middle. CDR1 and CDR2 from the germline V gene are MDHEN and SYDVKM. Points from the study as a whole: A later look showed TCR association rates differing by HLA locus, highest for DRB1 and lowest for HLA-C. Researchers catalogued about 150 TCR beta chains as cytomegalovirus-associated.

Sequencing used PBMCs. The sequence was collected from a female donor in good health and CMV-seronegative. The V and J genes are TRBV28 and TRBJ2-7, with D unresolved. The CDR3 is CASSDPPGEQYF. CDR3 in DNA: TGTGCCAGCAGTGATCCACCCGGCGAGCAGTACTTC. Filled out from reference TRBV28 and TRBJ2-7, the complete variable domain reads DVKVTQSSRYLVKRTGEKVFLECVQDMDHENMFWYRQDPGLGLRLIYFSYDVKMKEKGDIPEGYSVSREKKERFSLILESASTNQTSMYLCASSDPPGEQYFGPGTRLTVT.